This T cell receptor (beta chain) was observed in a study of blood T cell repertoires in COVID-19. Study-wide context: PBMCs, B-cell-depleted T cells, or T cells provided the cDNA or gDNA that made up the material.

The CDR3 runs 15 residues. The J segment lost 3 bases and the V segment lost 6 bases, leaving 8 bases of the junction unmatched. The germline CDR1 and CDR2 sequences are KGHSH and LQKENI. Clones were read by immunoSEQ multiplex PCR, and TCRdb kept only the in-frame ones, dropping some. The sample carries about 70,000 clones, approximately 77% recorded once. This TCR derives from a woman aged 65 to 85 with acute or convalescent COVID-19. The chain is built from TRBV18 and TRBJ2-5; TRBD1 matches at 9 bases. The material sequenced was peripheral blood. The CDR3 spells CASSDRTGAEETQYF. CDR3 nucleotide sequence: TGTGCCAGCTCGGACAGGACAGGGGCTGAAGAGACCCAGTACTTC.